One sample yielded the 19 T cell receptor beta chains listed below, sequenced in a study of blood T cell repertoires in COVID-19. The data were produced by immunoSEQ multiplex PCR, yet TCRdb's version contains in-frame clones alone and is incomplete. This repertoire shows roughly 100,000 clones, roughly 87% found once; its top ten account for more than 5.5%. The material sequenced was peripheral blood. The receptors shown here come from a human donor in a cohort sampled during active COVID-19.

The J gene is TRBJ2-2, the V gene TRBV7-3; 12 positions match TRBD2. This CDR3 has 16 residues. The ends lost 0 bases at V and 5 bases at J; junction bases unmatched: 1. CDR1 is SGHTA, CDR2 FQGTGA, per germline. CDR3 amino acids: CASSLTLAGGTGELFF. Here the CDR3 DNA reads TGTGCCAGCAGCTTAACGCTAGCGGGAGGGACCGGGGAGCTGTTTTTT.

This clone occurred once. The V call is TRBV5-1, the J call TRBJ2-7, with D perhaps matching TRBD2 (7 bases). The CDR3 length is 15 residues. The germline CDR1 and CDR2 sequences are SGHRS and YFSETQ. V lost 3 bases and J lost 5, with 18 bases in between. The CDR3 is CASSSEGGGPDEQYF. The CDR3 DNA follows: TGCGCCAGCAGCTCGGAGGGAGGGGGACCCGACGAGCAGTACTTC.

The CDR3 nucleotides are TGTGCCAGCAGCGAAAAATTCTTTGGCAGTCCCTCGAACACTGAAGCTTTCTTT. Translating it yields CASSEKFFGSPSNTEAFF. The chain recombines TRBV3-1 (or the pseudogene TRBV3-2) with TRBJ1-1; D is undetermined. V gave up 5 bases and J gave up 1 base, with 23 bases separating them. CDR1 and CDR2 from the germline V gene are LGHDT and YNNKEL (reference sequence). The CDR3 totals 18 residues.

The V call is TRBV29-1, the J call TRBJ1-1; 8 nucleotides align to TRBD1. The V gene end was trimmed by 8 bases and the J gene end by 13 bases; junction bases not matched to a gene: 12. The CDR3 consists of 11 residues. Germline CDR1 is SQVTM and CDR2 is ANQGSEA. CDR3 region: CSSWTGSVLFF. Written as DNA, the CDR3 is TGCAGCTCGTGGACAGGGTCGGTTCTTTTCTTT.

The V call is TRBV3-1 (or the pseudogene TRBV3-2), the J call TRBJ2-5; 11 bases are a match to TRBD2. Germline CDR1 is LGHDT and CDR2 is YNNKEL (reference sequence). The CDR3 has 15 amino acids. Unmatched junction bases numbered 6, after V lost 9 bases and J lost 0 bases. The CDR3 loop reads CASLTSGDYQETQYF. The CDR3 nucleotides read TGTGCCAGTTTGACTAGCGGGGACTACCAAGAGACCCAGTACTTC.

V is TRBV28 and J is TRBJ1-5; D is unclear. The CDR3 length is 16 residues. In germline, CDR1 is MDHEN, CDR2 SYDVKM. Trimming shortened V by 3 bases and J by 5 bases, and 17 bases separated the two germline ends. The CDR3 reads CASSFEGWSSHQPQHF. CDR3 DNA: TGTGCCAGCAGTTTTGAGGGTTGGAGTTCGCATCAGCCCCAGCATTTT. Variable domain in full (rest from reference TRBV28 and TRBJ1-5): DVKVTQSSRYLVKRTGEKVFLECVQDMDHENMFWYRQDPGLGLRLIYFSYDVKMKEKGDIPEGYSVSREKKERFSLILESASTNQTSMYLCASSFEGWSSHQPQHFGDGTRLSIL.

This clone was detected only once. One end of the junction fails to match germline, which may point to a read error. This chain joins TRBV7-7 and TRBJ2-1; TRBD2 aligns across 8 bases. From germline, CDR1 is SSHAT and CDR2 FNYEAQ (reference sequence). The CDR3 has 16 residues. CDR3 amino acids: CASSLFPGGSYNEQFF. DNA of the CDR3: TGTGCTAGCAGCTTATTTCCGGGAGGGAGTTACAATGAGCAGTTCTTC.

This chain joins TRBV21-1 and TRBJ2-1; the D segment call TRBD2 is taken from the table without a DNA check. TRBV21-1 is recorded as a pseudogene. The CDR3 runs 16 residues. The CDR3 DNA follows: TGTGCCAGCAGCAAAGGGGAGCGGATCTCCTACAATGAGCAGTTCTTC. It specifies CASSKGERISYNEQFF.

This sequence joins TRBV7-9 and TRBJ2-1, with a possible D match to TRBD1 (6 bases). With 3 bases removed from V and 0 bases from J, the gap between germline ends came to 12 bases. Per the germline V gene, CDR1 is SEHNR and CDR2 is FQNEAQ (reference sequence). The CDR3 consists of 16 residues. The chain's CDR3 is CASSFVRDTSYNEQFF. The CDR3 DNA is TGTGCCAGCAGCTTTGTCCGGGACACCTCCTACAATGAGCAGTTCTTC. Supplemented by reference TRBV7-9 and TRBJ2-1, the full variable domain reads DTGVSQNPRHKITKRGQNVTFRCDPISEHNRLYWYRQTLGQGPEFLTYFQNEAQLEKSRLLSDRFSAERPKGSFSTLEIQRTEQGDSAMYLCASSFVRDTSYNEQFFGPGTRLTVL.

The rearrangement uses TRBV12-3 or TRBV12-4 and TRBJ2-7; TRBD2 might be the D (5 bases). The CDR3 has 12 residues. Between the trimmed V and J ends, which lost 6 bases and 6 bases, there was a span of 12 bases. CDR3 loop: CASSVWGAEQYF. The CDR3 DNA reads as TGTGCCAGCAGCGTCTGGGGAGCCGAGCAGTACTTC.

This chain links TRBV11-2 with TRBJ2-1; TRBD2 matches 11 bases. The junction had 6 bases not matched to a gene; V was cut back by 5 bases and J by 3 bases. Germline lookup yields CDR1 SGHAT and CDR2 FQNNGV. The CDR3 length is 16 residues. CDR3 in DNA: TGTGCCAGCAGCCTCTCGGGACTAGCGGTCTACAATGAGCAGTTCTTC. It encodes CASSLSGLAVYNEQFF.

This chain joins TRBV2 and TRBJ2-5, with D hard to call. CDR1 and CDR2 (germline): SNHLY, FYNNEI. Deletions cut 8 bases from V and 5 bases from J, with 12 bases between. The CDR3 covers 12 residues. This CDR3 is CASSTSFETQYF. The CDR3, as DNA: TGTGCCAGCTCGACAAGTTTTGAGACCCAGTACTTC.

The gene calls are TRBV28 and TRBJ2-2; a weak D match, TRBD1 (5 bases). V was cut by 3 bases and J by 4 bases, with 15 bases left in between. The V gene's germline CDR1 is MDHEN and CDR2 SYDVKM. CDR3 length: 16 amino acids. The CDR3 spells CASSFRVFVSTGELFF. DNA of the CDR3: TGTGCCAGCAGTTTCAGGGTATTCGTGAGCACCGGGGAGCTGTTTTTT.

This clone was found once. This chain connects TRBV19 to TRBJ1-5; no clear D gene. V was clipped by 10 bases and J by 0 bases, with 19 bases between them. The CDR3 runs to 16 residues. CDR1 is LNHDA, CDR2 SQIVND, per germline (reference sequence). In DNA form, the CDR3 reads TGTGCCACCATGGGAGACATGCCCTATAGCAATCAGCCCCAGCATTTT. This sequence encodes CATMGDMPYSNQPQHF. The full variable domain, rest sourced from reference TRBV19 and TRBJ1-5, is DGGITQSPKYLFRKEGQNVTLSCEQNLNHDAMYWYRQDPGQGLRLIYYSQIVNDFQKGDIAEGYSVSREKKESFPLTVTSAQKNPTAFYLCATMGDMPYSNQPQHFGDGTRLSIL.

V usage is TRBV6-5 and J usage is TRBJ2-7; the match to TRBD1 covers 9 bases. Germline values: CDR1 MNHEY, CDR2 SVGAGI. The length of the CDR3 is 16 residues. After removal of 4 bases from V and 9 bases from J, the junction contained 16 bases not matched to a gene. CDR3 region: CASSFLPGQGEVGQYF. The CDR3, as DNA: TGTGCCAGCAGTTTTTTACCGGGACAGGGTGAGGTTGGGCAGTACTTC.

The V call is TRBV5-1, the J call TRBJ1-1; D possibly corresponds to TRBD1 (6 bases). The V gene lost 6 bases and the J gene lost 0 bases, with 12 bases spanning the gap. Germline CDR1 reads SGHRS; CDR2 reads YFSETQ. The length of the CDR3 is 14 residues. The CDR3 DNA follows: TGCGCCAGCACCGGCGGGGGGCTGAACACTGAAGCTTTCTTT. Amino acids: CASTGGGLNTEAFF.

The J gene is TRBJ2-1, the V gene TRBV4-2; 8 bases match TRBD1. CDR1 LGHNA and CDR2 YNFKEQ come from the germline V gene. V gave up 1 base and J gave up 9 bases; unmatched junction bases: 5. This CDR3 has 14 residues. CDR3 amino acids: CASSQADRGGEQFF. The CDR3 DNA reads TGTGCCAGCAGCCAAGCCGACAGGGGTGGTGAGCAGTTCTTC.

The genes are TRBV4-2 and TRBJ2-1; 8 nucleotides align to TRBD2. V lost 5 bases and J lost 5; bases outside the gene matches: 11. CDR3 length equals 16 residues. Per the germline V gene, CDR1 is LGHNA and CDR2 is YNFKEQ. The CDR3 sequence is CASSSPRTSSHNEQFF. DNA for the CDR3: TGTGCCAGCAGCTCCCCCCGGACTAGCAGCCACAATGAGCAGTTCTTC.

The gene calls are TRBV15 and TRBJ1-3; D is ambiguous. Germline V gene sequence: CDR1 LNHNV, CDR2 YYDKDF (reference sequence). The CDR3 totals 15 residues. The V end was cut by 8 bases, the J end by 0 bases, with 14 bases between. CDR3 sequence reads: CATRLRDFSGNTIYF. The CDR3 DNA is TGTGCCACCCGCCTCCGGGATTTCTCTGGAAACACCATATATTTT. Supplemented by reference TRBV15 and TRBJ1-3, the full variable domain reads DAMVIQNPRYQVTQFGKPVTLSCSQTLNHNVMYWYQQKSSQAPKLLFHYYDKDFNNEADTPDNFQSRRPNTSFCFLDIRSPGLGDTAMYLCATRLRDFSGNTIYFGEGSWLTVV.